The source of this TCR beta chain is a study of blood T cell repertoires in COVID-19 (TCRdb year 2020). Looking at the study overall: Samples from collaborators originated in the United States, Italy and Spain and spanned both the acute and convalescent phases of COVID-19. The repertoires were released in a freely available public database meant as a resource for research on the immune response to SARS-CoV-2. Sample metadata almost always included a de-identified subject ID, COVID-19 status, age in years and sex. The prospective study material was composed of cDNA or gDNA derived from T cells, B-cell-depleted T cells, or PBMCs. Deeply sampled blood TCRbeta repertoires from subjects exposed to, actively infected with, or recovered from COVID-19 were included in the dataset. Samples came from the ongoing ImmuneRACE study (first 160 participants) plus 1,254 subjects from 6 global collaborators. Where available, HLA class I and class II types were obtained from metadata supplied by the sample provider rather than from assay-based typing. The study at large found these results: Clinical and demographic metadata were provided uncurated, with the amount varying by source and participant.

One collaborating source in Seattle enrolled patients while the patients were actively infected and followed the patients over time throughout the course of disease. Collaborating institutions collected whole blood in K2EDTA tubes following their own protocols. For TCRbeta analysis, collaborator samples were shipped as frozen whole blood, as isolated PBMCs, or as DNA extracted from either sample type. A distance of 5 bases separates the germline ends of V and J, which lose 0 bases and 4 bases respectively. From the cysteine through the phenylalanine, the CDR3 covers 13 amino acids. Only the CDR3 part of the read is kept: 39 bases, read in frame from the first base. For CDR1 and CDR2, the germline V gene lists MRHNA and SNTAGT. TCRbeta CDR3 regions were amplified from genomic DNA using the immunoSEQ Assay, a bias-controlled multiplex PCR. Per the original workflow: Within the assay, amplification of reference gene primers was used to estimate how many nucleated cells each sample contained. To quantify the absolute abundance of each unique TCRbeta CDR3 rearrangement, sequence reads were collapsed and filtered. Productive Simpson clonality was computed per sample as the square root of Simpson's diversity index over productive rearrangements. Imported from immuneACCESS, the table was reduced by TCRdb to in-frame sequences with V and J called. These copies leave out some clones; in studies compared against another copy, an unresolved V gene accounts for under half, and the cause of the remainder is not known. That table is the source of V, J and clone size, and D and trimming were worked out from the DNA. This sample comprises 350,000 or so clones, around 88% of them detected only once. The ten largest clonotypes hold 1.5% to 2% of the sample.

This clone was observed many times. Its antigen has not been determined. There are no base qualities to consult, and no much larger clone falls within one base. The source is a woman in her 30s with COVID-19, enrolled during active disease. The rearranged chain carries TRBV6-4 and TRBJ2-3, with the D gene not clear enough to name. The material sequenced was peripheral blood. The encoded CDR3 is CASSDSPSDTQYF. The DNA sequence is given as TGTGCCAGCAGTGACTCCCCCTCAGATACGCAGTATTTT.